What follows are 29 T cell receptor beta chains derived from one specimen sequenced in a study of OX40 agonist ivuxolimab in advanced cancers. Sequencing used immunoSEQ multiplex PCR; TCRdb keeps in-frame clones, though not all of them. In the table there are about 64,000 clones, approximately 85% of which are singletons. This specimen consisted of CD4+ or CD8+ T cells sorted from blood, obtained in a trial of the OX40 agonist ivuxolimab. The receptors originated from an adult with an advanced solid tumor such as melanoma, head and neck, liver or kidney cancer.

V usage is TRBV29-1 and J usage is TRBJ2-7; 8 bases align to TRBD2. The junction had 7 bases not matched to a gene; V was cut back by 4 bases and J by 2 bases. Germline CDR1 reads SQVTM; CDR2 reads ANQGSEA. This CDR3 region has 14 residues. CDR3 sequence (DNA): TGCAGCGTTGTATCCGGTAGCGGGGCCTACGAGCAGTACTTC. Its protein is CSVVSGSGAYEQYF.

The V gene is TRBV29-1, the J gene TRBJ2-3, with TRBD2 matching 12 bases. Germline values: CDR1 SQVTM, CDR2 ANQGSEA. The CDR3 runs to 13 residues. Trimming took 7 bases from V and 10 from J; bases not matched to a gene: 9. This CDR3 reads CSAPGLAGRSQYF. CDR3 in DNA: TGCAGCGCCCCGGGACTAGCGGGTCGGTCGCAGTATTTT.

Only a few counts were recorded for this clone. The chain carries TRBV7-8 and TRBJ2-5; tentatively, D is TRBD2 (6 bases). The V and J ends lost 1 base and 5 bases respectively, with 8 bases between them. The CDR3 loop spans 13 amino acids. Germline CDR1 is SGHVS and CDR2 is FQNEAQ. CDR3: CASSLGLVETQYF. The CDR3 DNA reads as TGTGCCAGCAGCTTAGGACTAGTTGAGACCCAGTACTTC.

This clone has just a few counts. The chain uses TRBV6-8 and TRBJ2-1, with 9 bases matching TRBD2. V lost 3 bases, J lost 6 bases, and 18 bases stayed unmatched. The CDR3 extends over 19 amino acids. Germline values: CDR1 MNHGY, CDR2 SAAAGT. CDR3 DNA: TGTGCCAGCAGTTATTTGTGCAGTCCGGCTAGCGGGATGGGCAATGAGCAGTTCTTC. This gives the protein CASSYLCSPASGMGNEQFF.

The chain recombines TRBV28 with TRBJ2-7; 8 nucleotides line up with TRBD2. The CDR3 is 14 amino acids. J gave up 3 bases and V 6 bases, and 7 bases lay outside the gene matches. Germline lookup yields CDR1 MDHEN and CDR2 SYDVKM. CDR3 loop: CASRPAGGSYEQYF. The CDR3 nucleotides are TGTGCCAGCAGACCTGCGGGGGGAAGCTACGAGCAGTACTTC. The whole variable domain, remainder taken from reference TRBV28 and TRBJ2-7, is DVKVTQSSRYLVKRTGEKVFLECVQDMDHENMFWYRQDPGLGLRLIYFSYDVKMKEKGDIPEGYSVSREKKERFSLILESASTNQTSMYLCASRPAGGSYEQYFGPGTRLTVT.

The rearrangement joins TRBV7-9 to TRBJ2-1, with a possible D match to TRBD1 (6 bases). Looked up from germline, CDR1 is SEHNR and CDR2 is FQNEAQ (reference sequence). This CDR3 has 16 amino acids. Between the trimmed V and J ends, which lost 1 base and 7 bases, there was a span of 17 bases. The CDR3 is CASSLEWGQVPNEQFF. The DNA of the CDR3 is TGTGCCAGCAGCTTAGAATGGGGGCAGGTACCAAATGAGCAGTTCTTC.

The chain joins TRBV7-9 to TRBJ1-1; D uncertain. Trimming took off 6 bases at V and 9 bases at J, with 2 bases between the two ends. In germline, CDR1 is SEHNR, CDR2 FQNEAQ (reference sequence). The CDR3 runs 8 residues. For the CDR3, the DNA is TGTGCCAGCAGTAAAGCTTTCTTT. Its translation: CASSKAFF.

The chain's CDR3 is CAISESRLASGTQYF. In DNA, the CDR3 is TGTGCCATCAGTGAGTCGAGGCTAGCCTCCGGGACCCAGTACTTC. This rearrangement joins TRBV10-3 to TRBJ2-5; a possible D gene is TRBD2 (5 bases). Per the germline V gene, CDR1 is ENHRY and CDR2 is SYGVKD. The CDR3 is made up of 15 amino acids. Trimming removed 0 bases at V and 7 bases at J, with 15 bases between.

The V gene is TRBV28, the J gene TRBJ1-4; 7 bases agree with TRBD1. V lost 6 bases, J lost 7 bases, and 5 bases stayed unmatched. CDR1 and CDR2 (germline): MDHEN, SYDVKM. The CDR3 contains 13 residues. The CDR3 spells CASRWTGREKLFF. DNA of the CDR3: TGTGCCAGCAGATGGACAGGCCGTGAAAAACTGTTTTTT.

V is TRBV7-2 and J is TRBJ2-3; D gene ambiguous. Deletions cut 3 bases from V and 7 bases from J, with 8 bases between. Germline V gives CDR1 SGHTA, CDR2 FQGNSA. This CDR3 is built from 12 residues. The CDR3 bases are TGTGCCAGCAGCTTGGACCGAAATACGCAGTATTTT. This translates into CASSLDRNTQYF.

This clone was counted between two and nine times. This chain joins TRBV5-1 and TRBJ2-1, with TRBD1 matching 9 bases. CDR1 is SGHRS, CDR2 YFSETQ, per germline. V shed 1 base and J 3 bases; nucleotides not matched to a gene: 2. This CDR3 is built from 15 residues. CDR3 residues: CASSLPDRGYNEQFF. DNA of the CDR3: TGCGCCAGCAGCTTGCCGGACAGGGGCTACAATGAGCAGTTCTTC.

The CDR3 nucleotides read TGCGCCAGCAGCGAGGTTCGTGGGGCCGCTCCCTACGAGCAGTACTTC. Translated: CASSEVRGAAPYEQYF. The V call is TRBV5-1, the J call TRBJ2-5; D is perhaps TRBD1 (5 bases). The DNA end is a closer match to TRBJ2-7, so the J assignment may be wrong. This CDR3 contains 16 residues. Germline loops: CDR1 SGHRS, CDR2 YFSETQ.

This clone was observed a single time. The V gene is TRBV29-1, the J gene TRBJ2-7; 8 nucleotides agree with TRBD2. The germline CDR1 and CDR2 sequences are SQVTM and ANQGSEA. The CDR3 extends over 13 amino acids. V lost 5 bases to trimming and J lost 0 bases; unmatched junction nucleotides: 3. The CDR3 DNA reads as TGCAGCGTTAAGCGGGGGAGCTCCTACGAGCAGTACTTC. Amino acid sequence: CSVKRGSSYEQYF.

This sequence joins TRBV7-2 and TRBJ1-2, with D perhaps matching TRBD1 (5 bases). Trimming pared 3 bases from V and 2 bases from J, leaving 16 bases between. The CDR3 length is 16 residues. The V gene's germline CDR1 is SGHTA and CDR2 FQGNSA. The CDR3 region is CASSLEPGPRNYGYTF. The CDR3 DNA reads TGTGCCAGCAGCTTGGAGCCGGGACCGCGAAACTATGGCTACACCTTC.

On this clone itself: The sample has other DNA sequences that encode this CDR3 too. This rearrangement joins TRBV29-1 to TRBJ2-3; D is uncertain. The germline V gene encodes CDR1 SQVTM and CDR2 ANQGSEA. Trimming took 7 bases from V and 2 from J, leaving 7 bases between them. CDR3 length: 11 residues. The CDR3 DNA is TGCAGCGGTGGGTCCACAGATACGCAGTATTTT. This sequence encodes CSGGSTDTQYF.

This clone came up a few times. This chain joins TRBV30 and TRBJ2-2; TRBD1 matches at 7 bases. The CDR3 spans 14 residues. CDR1 and CDR2 (germline): GTSNPN, SVGIG (reference sequence). The CDR3 here is CAYTGARGTGELFF. CDR3 nucleotides: TGTGCGTACACAGGGGCTCGGGGCACCGGGGAGCTGTTTTTT.

The V call is TRBV2, the J call TRBJ1-4; no definite D call. Germline CDR1 and CDR2: SNHLY and FYNNEI. This CDR3 region has 14 residues. V was cut by 6 bases and J by 0 bases, with 8 bases left in between. This CDR3 is CASSLGTTNEKLFF. In DNA form, the CDR3 reads TGTGCCAGCAGCCTCGGGACAACTAATGAAAAACTGTTTTTT.

The chain uses TRBV12-5 and TRBJ2-5, with 14 bases matching TRBD2. This CDR3 has 17 amino acids. The junction had 9 bases not matched to a gene; V was cut back by 7 bases and J by 2 bases. CDR1 is LGHNT and CDR2 is FRNRAP in the germline V gene. CDR3 in amino acids: CASVPGLAGEGQETQYF. CDR3 nucleotide sequence: TGTGCTAGTGTGCCGGGACTAGCGGGAGAGGGGCAAGAGACCCAGTACTTC.

The rearrangement joins TRBV19 to TRBJ2-7, with a possible D match to TRBD2 (6 bases). The CDR3 runs 15 residues. Deletions cut 8 bases from V and 0 bases from J, with 17 bases between. Germline CDR1 LNHDA, CDR2 SQIVND (reference sequence). The CDR3 reads CASRHSSANSYEQYF. The CDR3 DNA is TGTGCCAGTCGCCACTCTAGCGCGAACTCCTACGAGCAGTACTTC.

J is TRBJ2-4 and V is TRBV9; D is possibly TRBD2 (6 bases). The CDR3 length is 13 residues. Trimming removed 0 bases from V and 8 bases from J, with 9 bases in between. CDR1 SGDLS and CDR2 YYNGEE come from the germline V gene. The CDR3: CASSVAPGDIQYF. The CDR3 DNA reads as TGTGCCAGCAGCGTAGCTCCGGGGGACATTCAGTACTTC.

The chain recombines TRBV5-4 with TRBJ2-1, with D possibly being TRBD1 or TRBD2 (5 bases each). V dropped 0 bases and J dropped 3 bases, with 10 bases sitting between them. The CDR3 is made up of 15 amino acids. Germline CDR1 and CDR2: SGHNT and YYREEE (reference sequence). CDR3 protein: CASSLDTGLYNEQFF. The CDR3 DNA is TGTGCCAGCAGCTTGGATACGGGGCTCTACAATGAGCAGTTCTTC.

The chain links TRBV7-2 to TRBJ2-4; no firm D call. V gave up 5 bases and J gave up 6 bases, with 8 bases separating them. This CDR3 comprises 12 residues. CDR1 and CDR2 from the germline V gene are SGHTA and FQGNSA. CDR3 nucleotide sequence: TGTGCCAGCAGCGTCATATTAAACATTCAGTACTTC. This codes for CASSVILNIQYF.

The V and J genes are TRBV7-6 and TRBJ2-5; perhaps TRBD2 as D (6 bases). Judging by the DNA end, TRBJ2-7 fits better; the J call may be wrong. The CDR3 extends over 14 amino acids. Germline V lookup: CDR1 SGHVS, CDR2 FNYEAQ. The CDR3 region is CASSPSGSSYEQYF. The CDR3 DNA reads TGTGCCAGCAGCCCGTCCGGGAGCTCCTACGAGCAGTACTTC.

V and J are TRBV7-2 and TRBJ1-2; possibly TRBD1 for D (5 bases). This CDR3 contains 14 residues. Trimming took off 1 base at V and 4 bases at J, with 10 bases between the two ends. Germline V gene sequence: CDR1 SGHTA, CDR2 FQGNSA. CDR3 nucleotides: TGTGCCAGCAGCTTAGGGCAGGGTGGCTATGGCTACACCTTC. Its protein is CASSLGQGGYGYTF.

The chain joins TRBV6-5 to TRBJ2-7; D may correspond to TRBD1 or TRBD2 (6 bases each). This CDR3 has 13 amino acids. V lost 6 bases, J lost 3 bases, and 12 bases lay in between. Looked up from germline, CDR1 is MNHEY and CDR2 is SVGAGI. This chain's CDR3 is CASRGGRGYEQYF. DNA of the CDR3: TGTGCCAGCAGGGGGGGCCGGGGCTACGAGCAGTACTTC.

CDR3 bases: TGTGCCAGCTCCACAGAGAGGAATCAGCCCCAGCATTTT. This translates into CASSTERNQPQHF. V gene TRBV18 combines with J gene TRBJ1-5; no definite D call. CDR1 and CDR2 from the germline V gene are KGHSH and LQKENI. The V end lost 6 bases, the J end lost 4 bases, and 10 bases lay between the germline ends. This CDR3 has 13 amino acids.

The chain joins TRBV9 to TRBJ1-3; 7 nucleotides line up with TRBD1. Germline-derived CDR1 and CDR2 are SGDLS and YYNGEE. The CDR3 has 15 residues. V dropped 4 bases and J dropped 2; count of bases not matched to a gene: 6. The chain's CDR3 is CASSTPGTAGNTIYF. CDR3 DNA sequence: TGTGCCAGCAGCACCCCCGGGACAGCTGGAAACACCATATATTTT.

The rearrangement uses TRBV2 and TRBJ2-5; 7 bases fit TRBD1. The CDR3 has 14 amino acids. The germline gives CDR1 SNHLY, CDR2 FYNNEI. V was pared by 6 bases and J by 5 bases, with 9 bases of the junction left unmatched. In DNA form, the CDR3 reads TGTGCCAGCAGAGAACCAGGGGGTCGGGAGACCCAGTACTTC. It yields the protein CASREPGGRETQYF. The entire variable domain, with the rest obtained from reference TRBV2 and TRBJ2-5, is as follows: EPEVTQTPSHQVTQMGQEVILRCVPISNHLYFYWYRQILGQKVEFLVSFYNNEISEKSEIFDDQFSVERPDGSNFTLKIRSTKLEDSAMYFCASREPGGRETQYFGPGTRLLVL.

The chain couples TRBV15 to TRBJ2-7, with 10 bases aligning to TRBD1. The trim removed 5 bases at V and 2 bases at J, leaving 27 bases unmatched. Per the germline V gene, CDR1 is LNHNV and CDR2 is YYDKDF (reference sequence). The CDR3 sequence is 22 residues long. The CDR3 loop is CATSPIPGQGSGYAGQTYEQYF. The DNA for the CDR3 is TGTGCCACCAGCCCTATCCCGGGACAGGGGTCTGGTTACGCGGGACAAACCTACGAGCAGTACTTC.